This entry is about one T cell receptor (beta chain). The CDR3 is made up of 12 amino acids. V lost 1 base, J lost 4 bases, and 6 bases lay in between. Germline loops: CDR1 SGHTS, CDR2 YDEGEE. Data came from immunoSEQ multiplex PCR; TCRdb stores just in-frame clones and leaves some out. The sample has about 260,000 clones, more than 75% seen once; the top ten hold about 1.4%. These data come from a study of blood T cell repertoires in COVID-19. Study-level background: Acute and convalescent COVID-19 specimens originated in the United States, Italy and Spain.

The rearrangement uses TRBV5-8 and TRBJ2-7; no firm D call. The sequenced sample was peripheral blood. This clonotype originated in a woman in her thirties or forties who had recovered from COVID-19. The CDR3 region is CASSLSFYEQYF. The CDR3 DNA sequence: TGTGCCAGCAGCTTGAGCTTTTACGAGCAGTACTTC.